The T cell receptor (beta chain) under discussion was sequenced for a study of long-term antiretroviral therapy in people with HIV. In this sample, this clone turned up a few times. They ran version v3.0 of the immunoSEQ assay at survey level. Profiled with immunoSEQ multiplex PCR; TCRdb holds only in-frame clones, not every one. This sample yields roughly 11,000 clones, of which about 73% are seen a single time; about an eighth belongs to the top ten. The material sequenced was unsorted PBMCs, taken 3.1 years before starting antiretroviral therapy. This receptor was identified in a man between 35 and 55 years old with HIV.

The CDR3 reads CASSWGDTQYF. CDR3 sequence (DNA): TGTGCCAGCAGTTGGGGAGATACGCAGTATTTT. The rearrangement uses TRBV6-1 and TRBJ2-3; D not resolved. CDR1 MNHNS and CDR2 SASEGT come from the germline V gene. Trimming cost V 5 bases and J 5 bases, with 5 bases left between them. The length of the CDR3 is 11 residues.